Following are 14 T cell receptor beta chains from one sample sequenced in a study of shared clonotypes between healthy human individuals. Sequencing was performed with immunoSEQ multiplex PCR; in TCRdb, only in-frame clones are kept and a portion is missing. The repertoire holds approximately 2.5 million clones, with 80% to 95% as singletons. The material sequenced was naive CD4+ T cells from PBMCs. Documented subset: CD45RA+ positively selected. The receptors stem from a man between 18 and 29 years old in good health. Some clones in this sample may be carry-over from other donors' samples.

The CDR3: CASSLGHGQATGELFF. CDR3 sequence (DNA): TGCGCCAGCAGCTTGGGACACGGACAGGCCACCGGGGAGCTGTTTTTT. V and J are TRBV5-1 and TRBJ2-2; 7 bases line up with TRBD1. This CDR3 has 16 residues. Germline V CDR1 and CDR2: SGHRS, YFSETQ. The ends lost 0 bases at V and 4 bases at J; junction bases unmatched: 6.

The chain links TRBV27 to TRBJ2-1; D possibly matches TRBD1 or TRBD2 (5 bases each). Trimming removed 1 base from V and 0 bases from J, with 16 bases in between. This CDR3 spans 18 amino acids. CDR1 is MNHEY and CDR2 is SMNVEV in the germline V gene (reference sequence). CDR3 coding DNA: TGTGCCAGCAGTTTATTGGGGCGTCCGGGGAGCTCCTACAATGAGCAGTTCTTC. Protein: CASSLLGRPGSSYNEQFF.

The chain couples TRBV28 to TRBJ1-2; 7 positions match TRBD1. Germline V gene lookup returns CDR1 MDHEN and CDR2 SYDVKM. After removal of 8 bases from V and 0 bases from J, the junction contained 6 bases not matched to a gene. This CDR3 has 14 amino acids. CDR3 DNA: TGTGCCAGCGGGACAGCCTCTACTAACTATGGCTACACCTTC. Its translation: CASGTASTNYGYTF.

The V gene is TRBV7-3, the J gene TRBJ2-2; a possible D gene is TRBD2 (6 bases). Germline loops: CDR1 SGHTA, CDR2 FQGTGA. V lost 5 bases and J 7 bases, leaving 17 bases between the germline ends. The CDR3 spans 15 residues. The CDR3 sequence: CASSPGGTKNGELFF. DNA of the CDR3: TGTGCCAGCAGCCCCGGCGGGACCAAGAACGGGGAGCTGTTTTTT. Looking up the rest from reference TRBV7-3 and TRBJ2-2 gives the full variable domain: GAGVSQTPSNKVTEKGKYVELRCDPISGHTALYWYRQSLGQGPEFLIYFQGTGAADDSGLPNDRFFAVRPEGSVSTLKIQRTERGDSAVYLCASSPGGTKNGELFFGEGSRLTVL.

The J gene is TRBJ1-5, the V gene TRBV18; D is ambiguous. The CDR3 covers 16 residues. Germline V gene sequence: CDR1 KGHSH, CDR2 LQKENI. Trimming stripped 3 bases from V and 3 bases from J, with 15 bases between. Here the CDR3 reads CASSPDRRRINQPQHF. In DNA, the CDR3 is TGTGCCAGCTCACCGGATCGTCGGCGGATCAATCAGCCCCAGCATTTT.

The chain uses TRBV27 and TRBJ1-1; maybe TRBD1 (6 bases). Germline V CDR1 and CDR2: MNHEY, SMNVEV (reference sequence). V lost 3 bases and J 1 base, leaving 12 bases between the germline ends. This CDR3 is 15 amino acids long. CDR3 sequence reads: CASSFQGTRNTEAFF. For the CDR3, the DNA is TGTGCCAGCAGTTTCCAGGGGACTCGGAACACTGAAGCTTTCTTT.

The chain is built from TRBV9 and TRBJ2-1; the match to TRBD2 covers 11 bases. This CDR3 region has 16 residues. In germline, CDR1 is SGDLS, CDR2 YYNGEE. V lost 0 bases and J lost 4; bases outside the gene matches: 3. The CDR3 DNA reads as TGTGCCAGCAGCGTAGGGGGACTAGCGGAATACAATGAGCAGTTCTTC. Translation gives CASSVGGLAEYNEQFF.

The chain couples TRBV5-4 to TRBJ2-1, with 10 positions matching TRBD2. Trimming took 0 bases from V and 5 from J; bases not matched to a gene: 5. This CDR3 has 16 residues. Germline V gene sequence: CDR1 SGHNT, CDR2 YYREEE (reference sequence). The CDR3 region is CASSLAAGGLDNEQFF. The DNA of the CDR3 is TGTGCCAGCAGCTTGGCAGCGGGAGGGCTCGACAATGAGCAGTTCTTC. Full variable domain (outside the CDR3, taken from reference TRBV5-4 and TRBJ2-1): ETGVTQSPTHLIKTRGQQVTLRCSSQSGHNTVSWYQQALGQGPQFIFQYYREEENGRGNFPPRFSGLQFPNYSSELNVNALELDDSALYLCASSLAAGGLDNEQFFGPGTRLTVL.

The rearrangement links TRBV5-1 to TRBJ2-2, with D unresolved. V was pared by 0 bases and J by 0 bases, with 12 bases between. Germline CDR1 SGHRS, CDR2 YFSETQ. The CDR3 contains 17 residues. The CDR3 spells CASSLVTHGANTGELFF. The CDR3 bases are TGCGCCAGCAGCTTGGTTACACACGGCGCGAACACCGGGGAGCTGTTTTTT.

The genes are TRBV5-1 and TRBJ2-1, with 8 bases matching TRBD1. The CDR3 is 18 amino acids. With V trimmed by 0 bases and J by 6 bases, 14 bases remained unmatched. CDR1 is SGHRS and CDR2 is YFSETQ in the germline V gene. The CDR3 spells CASSLVPRPGGFANEQFF. In DNA form, the CDR3 reads TGCGCCAGCAGCTTGGTACCCCGCCCAGGGGGCTTCGCCAATGAGCAGTTCTTC.

This sequence joins TRBV6-1 and TRBJ2-7, with 8 bases fitting TRBD1. Germline CDR1 MNHNS, CDR2 SASEGT. The CDR3 contains 14 residues. V lost 2 bases to trimming and J lost 6 bases; unmatched junction nucleotides: 6. The CDR3 bases are TGTGCCAGCAGTGAACCGACAGGGGTATTCGAGCAGTACTTC. It encodes CASSEPTGVFEQYF.

V is TRBV4-2 and J is TRBJ2-2, with 8 bases fitting TRBD1. Germline V gene data show CDR1 as LGHNA and CDR2 as YNFKEQ. After removal of 6 bases from V and 4 bases from J, the junction contained 7 bases not matched to a gene. The CDR3 consists of 15 residues. DNA for the CDR3: TGTGCCAGCAGTGGGACTCAGGGGGCCACCGGGGAGCTGTTTTTT. This codes for CASSGTQGATGELFF.

The chain couples TRBV28 to TRBJ2-3; TRBD1 might be the D (9 bases). The CDR3 totals 15 residues. Trimming stripped 11 bases from V and 0 bases from J, with 18 bases between. Germline V CDR1 and CDR2: MDHEN, SYDVKM. The DNA for the CDR3 is TGTGCCGGGAGTAGCGGGACAGGGAGCACAGATACGCAGTATTTT. This encodes CAGSSGTGSTDTQYF.

The chain has TRBV5-1 and TRBJ2-3; TRBD1 agrees at 12 bases. The CDR3 is 18 amino acids. CDR1 and CDR2 (germline): SGHRS, YFSETQ. The trim removed 4 bases at V and 3 bases at J, leaving 12 bases unmatched. CDR3 sequence reads: CASSTTGTGGARTDTQYF. DNA of the CDR3: TGCGCCAGCAGCACGACCGGGACAGGGGGCGCGAGGACAGATACGCAGTATTTT.